These 21 T cell receptor beta chains were sequenced from one sample in a study of T cell repertoires in cytomegalovirus infection. TCRdb processed the reads anew with MiXCR; each CDR3 protein has one entry. The sample yields around 630,000 distinct CDR3 sequences, less than 25% seen once. The sequencing sample was made of CD8+ T cells from PBMCs. All receptors come from a human donor in good health (CMV status not recorded). Some clones in this sample may be carry-over from other donors' samples.

There are a few counts of this clonotype. This chain links TRBV28 with TRBJ1-2, with D uncertain. Trimming left V 4 bases short and J 2 bases short, with 20 bases between. Germline loops: CDR1 MDHEN, CDR2 SYDVKM. The CDR3 is 17 amino acids. CDR3 DNA sequence: TGTGCCAGCAGTTCCACGTTGTCCGGGGAGGGAAACTATGGCTACACCTTC. Residues: CASSSTLSGEGNYGYTF.

This clonotype was seen only a few times. The V gene is TRBV2, the J gene TRBJ2-7; D call uncertain. V was pared by 1 base and J by 4 bases, with 5 bases between. The CDR3 runs 12 residues. Germline V gene data show CDR1 as SNHLY and CDR2 as FYNNEI. The CDR3 loop reads CASSEEGYEQYF. CDR3 bases: TGTGCCAGCAGTGAAGAGGGTTACGAGCAGTACTTC.

Note on this clonotype: The final CDR3 position lacks the conserved phenylalanine or tryptophan, pointing to a likely read error. Because the CDR3's place on the DNA is in doubt, the DNA is left out and the CDR3 is given as listed by TCRdb. The rearrangement joins TRBV6-8 to TRBJ2-7. Germline CDR1 and CDR2: MNHGY and SAAAGT. The CDR3 is 11 residues long, counting both termini. The CDR3 reads CASSYSGLGNA.

This clonotype was seen at least ten times. The rearrangement uses TRBV6-1 and TRBJ2-2; D perhaps matches TRBD2 (6 bases). CDR1 is MNHNS, CDR2 SASEGT, per germline. This CDR3 is 18 amino acids long. V lost 2 bases to trimming and J lost 2 bases, with 18 bases between them. CDR3 sequence reads: CASSELGGPDYNTGELFF. CDR3 sequence (DNA): TGTGCCAGCAGTGAACTGGGAGGCCCGGACTATAACACCGGGGAGCTGTTTTTT.

The chain has TRBV28 and TRBJ2-5; the D is unclear. The CDR3 is 14 amino acids. V dropped 4 bases and J dropped 5 bases, with 14 bases sitting between them. Germline-derived CDR1 and CDR2 are MDHEN and SYDVKM. CDR3 residues: CASSWTQLQETQYF. For the CDR3, the DNA is TGTGCCAGCAGTTGGACCCAGCTACAGGAGACCCAGTACTTC.

This clonotype was detected many times. This chain uses TRBV7-6 with TRBJ2-1, with a tentative D call TRBD2 (5 bases). The CDR3 loop spans 13 amino acids. Germline V gives CDR1 SGHVS, CDR2 FNYEAQ. The ends were cut back, 5 bases at V and 9 bases at J, with 14 bases in the middle. CDR3 region: CASSPRREREQFF. DNA of the CDR3: TGTGCCAGCAGCCCTCGAAGGGAGCGTGAGCAGTTCTTC.

This clonotype was picked up a small number of times. The chain has TRBV28 and TRBJ2-7; 14 positions agree with TRBD2. Per germline, CDR1 MDHEN and CDR2 SYDVKM. CDR3 length: 18 residues. V lost 4 bases, J lost 3 bases, and 11 bases stayed unmatched. Here the CDR3 reads CASSSGLAGARGIYEQYV. The CDR3 DNA reads TGTGCCAGCAGTTCGGGACTAGCGGGGGCCCGTGGCATCTACGAGCAGTACGTC.

This clonotype was recorded at least ten times. The rearrangement uses TRBV12-5 and TRBJ2-3; 7 bases line up with TRBD2. Unmatched junction bases numbered 1, after V lost 5 bases and J lost 5 bases. The CDR3 covers 12 residues. Looked up from germline, CDR1 is LGHNT and CDR2 is FRNRAP. The CDR3 bases are TGTGCTAGTGGTACTAGCGTAGATACGCAGTATTTT. The encoded protein is CASGTSVDTQYF.

This clonotype was seen ten or more times. The chain joins TRBV7-8 to TRBJ2-3, with TRBD2 matching 10 bases. After removal of 2 bases from V and 2 bases from J, the junction contained 4 bases not matched to a gene. Germline V gives CDR1 SGHVS, CDR2 FQNEAQ. The CDR3 is made up of 16 amino acids. The CDR3 loop reads CASSLSGGGYTDTQYF. DNA for the CDR3: TGTGCCAGCAGCTTAAGCGGGGGGGGTTACACAGATACGCAGTATTTT.

This clonotype was recorded at least ten times. The chain employs TRBV7-6 and TRBJ1-1, with D possibly being TRBD1 (5 bases). This CDR3 region has 14 residues. V was shortened by 4 bases and J by 0 bases, with 9 bases between the two germline ends. Germline V gene sequence: CDR1 SGHVS, CDR2 FNYEAQ. The CDR3 DNA is TGTGCCAGCAGCTCGCGACAGATGAACACTGAAGCTTTCTTT. Its translation: CASSSRQMNTEAFF.

This clonotype has at least ten counts. The chain is built from TRBV7-6 and TRBJ2-1; 7 bases agree with TRBD1. The CDR3 covers 20 residues. Germline trimming cut 0 bases from V and 0 bases from J; bases unmatched to any gene: 14. Germline assignment: CDR1 SGHVS and CDR2 FNYEAQ. The CDR3 DNA sequence: TGTGCCAGCAGCTTAGCTCCCGGGACAGCCGACCCCAGCTCCTACAATGAGCAGTTCTTC. Encoded protein: CASSLAPGTADPSSYNEQFF.

This clonotype was observed a few times. This rearrangement joins TRBV29-1 to TRBJ2-2; D is uncertain. Germline assignment: CDR1 SQVTM and CDR2 ANQGSEA. The CDR3 has 12 amino acids. V was cut by 5 bases and J by 6 bases, with 10 bases left in between. CDR3 nucleotides: TGCAGCGTTTGGACCATTTCCGGGGAGCTGTTTTTT. Protein product: CSVWTISGELFF.

This sequence joins TRBV6-2 or TRBV6-3 and TRBJ2-7, with TRBD2 identical over 9 bases. Germline assignment: CDR1 MNHEY and CDR2 SVGEGT. The CDR3 spans 16 residues. Trimming removed 2 bases from V and 3 bases from J; junction bases left unmatched: 8. The CDR3 sequence is CASSYRLAGDDYEQYV. The CDR3 region has the DNA TGTGCCAGCAGTTACCGGTTAGCGGGGGACGACTACGAGCAGTACGTC.

V gene TRBV25-1 combines with J gene TRBJ2-5; tentative D call: TRBD1 (6 bases). Per germline, CDR1 MGHDK and CDR2 SYGVNS. V gave up 3 bases and J gave up 3 bases, with 17 bases separating them. The CDR3 covers 16 residues. CDR3 sequence: CASSDLPGRGKETQYF. The CDR3 nucleotides are TGTGCCAGCAGTGATCTCCCGGGCAGGGGTAAAGAGACCCAGTACTTC.

The sample holds many counts of this clonotype. The V gene is TRBV7-8, the J gene TRBJ1-1, with 8 positions matching TRBD1. Germline V CDR1 and CDR2: SGHVS, FQNEAQ. CDR3 length: 17 residues. Trimming cost V 4 bases and J 4 bases; bases outside gene matches: 14. The CDR3 here is CASSSGAGGYGITEAFF. In DNA, the CDR3 is TGTGCCAGCAGCTCCGGAGCAGGGGGCTACGGGATCACTGAAGCTTTCTTT.

Ten or more counts support this clonotype. The CDR3 region is CASTPEERAPYTEAFF. CDR3 nucleotide sequence: TGTGCCAGCACCCCCGAGGAAAGGGCGCCTTACACTGAAGCTTTCTTT. V and J are TRBV28 and TRBJ1-1; D is unresolved. Germline V lookup: CDR1 MDHEN, CDR2 SYDVKM. Trimming left V 7 bases short and J 3 bases short, with 21 bases between. This CDR3 comprises 16 residues.

Note on this clonotype: A much larger clone is a single base away; this may be a read error. This chain connects TRBV7-2 to TRBJ1-1; maybe TRBD1 (5 bases). Germline-derived CDR1 and CDR2 are SGHTA and FQGNSA. The CDR3 runs to 16 residues. Trimming left V 5 bases short and J 6 bases short, with 22 bases between. The CDR3 sequence: CASSTGTVHWDPEAFF. The CDR3, as DNA: TGTGCCAGCAGCACAGGCACAGTCCACTGGGACCCTGAAGCTTTCTTT.

This clonotype was detected ten times or more. The rearrangement uses TRBV28 and TRBJ2-1; possibly TRBD2 for D (6 bases). The CDR3 consists of 14 residues. The germline V gene encodes CDR1 MDHEN and CDR2 SYDVKM. Trimming removed 4 bases from V and 5 bases from J, with 12 bases in between. The CDR3 sequence: CASSYMGGHNEQFF. The CDR3 region has the DNA TGTGCCAGCAGTTACATGGGGGGTCACAATGAGCAGTTCTTC. The full variable domain, with the rest looked up from reference TRBV28 and TRBJ2-1, is DVKVTQSSRYLVKRTGEKVFLECVQDMDHENMFWYRQDPGLGLRLIYFSYDVKMKEKGDIPEGYSVSREKKERFSLILESASTNQTSMYLCASSYMGGHNEQFFGPGTRLTVL.

Notes on this clonotype: This CDR3 fails to terminate in the conserved phenylalanine or tryptophan, so it likely reflects a read error. The V gene is TRBV7-9, the J gene TRBJ1-2, with D perhaps TRBD1 (5 bases). The germline gives CDR1 SEHNR, CDR2 FQNEAQ (reference sequence). V gave up 4 bases and J gave up 7 bases, with 19 bases separating them. The CDR3 loop spans 15 amino acids. The CDR3 region has the DNA TGTGCCAGCAGCTCGGGGTCCGGGGGGAGAGGTGGCTACACCATC. It is translated as CASSSGSGGRGGYTI.

The chain carries TRBV28 and TRBJ1-2, with D maybe TRBD1 (5 bases). V dropped 7 bases and J dropped 6 bases, with 15 bases sitting between them. This CDR3 comprises 13 residues. Germline CDR1 reads MDHEN; CDR2 reads SYDVKM. The CDR3, as DNA: TGTGCCAGCACCCCTCCGGGACTTCATGGCTACACCTTC. Encoded protein: CASTPPGLHGYTF.

The chain carries TRBV2 and TRBJ2-5; 7 bases map to TRBD1. Unmatched junction bases numbered 12, after V lost 6 bases and J lost 2 bases. Germline loops: CDR1 SNHLY, CDR2 FYNNEI. This CDR3 has 16 residues. CDR3 sequence: CASSVTPGGRQETQYF. The CDR3 region has the DNA TGTGCCAGCAGCGTAACCCCAGGGGGTCGGCAAGAGACCCAGTACTTC. Full variable domain (outside the CDR3, taken from reference TRBV2 and TRBJ2-5): EPEVTQTPSHQVTQMGQEVILRCVPISNHLYFYWYRQILGQKVEFLVSFYNNEISEKSEIFDDQFSVERPDGSNFTLKIRSTKLEDSAMYFCASSVTPGGRQETQYFGPGTRLLVL.